The 12 T cell receptor beta chains in this list originate from one sample, sequenced in a study of Ad26.COV2.S vaccination and SARS-CoV-2 variants (dated by TCRdb to the early 2020s). The treatment or condition label, as the study defines it: roughly 20 received Ad26.COV2.S at low or high dose, single or two shots; about 5 received placebo; per-sample allocation not given. Repertoires of vaccine and placebo recipients were sequenced from samples taken on day 63 after the first injection. Receptor amplification or capture employed the immunoSEQ multiplex PCR assay. This is the immuneACCESS table as TCRdb keeps it, with only in-frame sequences that have V and J called. A part of the clones is gone; compared with another copy, unresolved V genes explain less than half, and the rest is unexplained. The sample table lists some 450,000 clones, around 90% of them with a count of one. The top ten clones comprise roughly 4.3% of the sample.

The sequencing here drew on peripheral blood, taken in a trial of Ad26.COV2.S vaccine versus placebo. All receptors come from a person between 18 and 59 years old who received the Ad26.COV2.S COVID-19 vaccine or a placebo.

This clone was seen once. The V call is TRBV5-1, the J call TRBJ1-1; 11 bases agree with TRBD1. This CDR3 region has 17 residues. Germline V CDR1 and CDR2: SGHRS, YFSETQ. With 6 bases clipped from V and 0 bases from J, the junction kept 10 bases outside the gene matches. CDR3 in amino acids: CASNPGQGAKMNTEAFF. Here the CDR3 DNA reads TGCGCCAGCAACCCAGGACAGGGGGCAAAGATGAACACTGAAGCTTTCTTT.

V usage is TRBV9 and J usage is TRBJ2-5; 7 bases fit TRBD1. V lost 5 bases and J lost 2; bases outside the gene matches: 9. Germline V gene lookup returns CDR1 SGDLS and CDR2 YYNGEE. This CDR3 has 15 amino acids. CDR3 bases: TGTGCCAGCAGTCCCGGGACAGCCCGACAAGAGACCCAGTACTTC. It specifies CASSPGTARQETQYF.

Concerning this clone itself: This same CDR3 is encoded by further DNA sequences in the sample. The rearrangement joins TRBV9 to TRBJ2-7, with 8 bases aligning to TRBD1. This CDR3 is 14 amino acids long. J was trimmed by 3 bases and V by 4 bases; bases with no gene match: 6. In germline, CDR1 is SGDLS, CDR2 YYNGEE. This CDR3 is CASSLGQGDYEQYF. The CDR3 bases are TGTGCCAGCAGCCTTGGACAGGGTGACTACGAGCAGTACTTC.

This clone was counted only a few times. The rearrangement uses TRBV7-9 and TRBJ1-1; tentative D call: TRBD1 (6 bases). CDR3 length equals 15 residues. Germline V gene data show CDR1 as SEHNR and CDR2 as FQNEAQ (reference sequence). The germline V and J ends were trimmed by 2 bases and 1 base, with 11 bases remaining between them. Here the CDR3 reads CASSLTGLSNTEAFF. The CDR3 DNA is TGTGCCAGCAGCTTAACAGGGCTTTCGAACACTGAAGCTTTCTTT.

This chain connects TRBV18 to TRBJ1-1, with 8 bases lining up with TRBD1. Germline assignment: CDR1 KGHSH and CDR2 LQKENI. This CDR3 is built from 16 residues. Germline trimming cut 2 bases from V and 3 bases from J; bases unmatched to any gene: 8. CDR3 bases: TGTGCCAGCTCACCATACGGACAGGGAAGGTACACTGAAGCTTTCTTT. This translates into CASSPYGQGRYTEAFF.

This clone was picked up one time. CDR3 DNA sequence: TGTGCCTGGAAAAATCTAGCGGGAGATTTGAGCACCGGGGAGCTGTTTTTT. This sequence encodes CAWKNLAGDLSTGELFF. The rearrangement uses TRBV30 and TRBJ2-2; TRBD2 matches 10 bases. Germline V lookup: CDR1 GTSNPN, CDR2 SVGIG (reference sequence). Trimming at V came to 4 bases and at J to 4 bases, leaving 12 bases not matched to a gene. The CDR3 loop spans 17 amino acids.

This rearrangement joins TRBV2 to TRBJ2-1, with 8 positions matching TRBD1. The V gene end was trimmed by 11 bases and the J gene end by 3 bases; junction bases not matched to a gene: 12. The V gene's germline CDR1 is SNHLY and CDR2 FYNNEI. The CDR3 runs to 15 residues. The CDR3 DNA sequence: TGTGCCGATAGTAGTTCGGACAGGGTCTACAATGAGCAGTTCTTC. It encodes CADSSSDRVYNEQFF.

The chain recombines TRBV5-1 with TRBJ2-7; TRBD1 is a possible D gene (5 bases). Trimming left V 4 bases short and J 0 bases short, with 17 bases between. The germline V gene encodes CDR1 SGHRS and CDR2 YFSETQ. The length of the CDR3 is 16 residues. CDR3 in amino acids: CASSKEQRQISYEQYF. For the CDR3, the DNA is TGCGCCAGCAGCAAAGAACAAAGACAGATCTCCTACGAGCAGTACTTC.

The V gene is TRBV20-1, the J gene TRBJ1-2; weak D call: TRBD1 (5 bases). The V and J ends lost 3 bases and 7 bases respectively, with 24 bases between them. CDR3 length: 16 amino acids. The germline V gene encodes CDR1 DFQATT and CDR2 SNEGSKA (reference sequence). This CDR3 reads CSASDRLQGGKGGYTF. DNA for the CDR3: TGCAGTGCTAGTGACCGTCTTCAGGGAGGAAAGGGTGGCTACACCTTC.

The rearrangement joins TRBV29-1 to TRBJ2-5, with D hard to call. Trimming left V 4 bases short and J 4 bases short, with 7 bases between. Germline V lookup: CDR1 SQVTM, CDR2 ANQGSEA. The length of the CDR3 is 11 residues. Here the CDR3 DNA reads TGCAGCGTTGGGGATTCAGAGACCCAGTACTTC. This codes for CSVGDSETQYF. Supplemented by reference TRBV29-1 and TRBJ2-5, the full variable domain reads SAVISQKPSRDICQRGTSLTIQCQVDSQVTMMFWYRQQPGQSLTLIATANQGSEATYESGFVIDKFPISRPNLTFSTLTVSNMSPEDSSIYLCSVGDSETQYFGPGTRLLVL.

The chain uses TRBV7-2 and TRBJ1-2; possibly TRBD1 for D (5 bases). V shed 5 bases and J shed 7 bases, with 17 bases lying between them. The CDR3 consists of 14 residues. The germline V gene encodes CDR1 SGHTA and CDR2 FQGNSA. The CDR3 loop is CASSGDAGTAGYTF. Here the CDR3 DNA reads TGTGCCAGCAGCGGAGACGCAGGGACTGCTGGCTACACCTTC.

V usage is TRBV27 and J usage is TRBJ2-3; TRBD1 matches at 12 bases. Germline assignment: CDR1 MNHEY and CDR2 SMNVEV (reference sequence). This CDR3 comprises 15 residues. The J segment lost 8 bases and the V segment lost 4 bases, leaving 7 bases of the junction unmatched. CDR3 loop: CASSSGTGGSGTQYF. The CDR3 region has the DNA TGTGCCAGCAGTTCCGGGACAGGGGGCTCGGGTACGCAGTATTTT.